The next 14 T cell receptor beta chains were all read from a single sample in a study of regulatory T cells in long-lasting Graves disease. Time point given: persistent/refractory GD, antithyroid drugs over 5 years with positive TRAb. The authors made the TCR library using RNA they extracted from PBMCs. Building of the TCR beta libraries involved iRepertoire HTBI primers and Arm-PCR of CDR3 regions. TCRdb recomputed calls from the multiplex PCR reads with MiXCR, one row per CDR3 protein. The table has 400,000 to 500,000 distinct CDR3 sequences, around a fifth seen once; the top ten hold under 15%. This specimen was peripheral blood mononuclear cells (PBMCs), taken when the disease was refractory, from a patient treated with antithyroid drugs. These receptors originate from a female donor with Graves disease.

The CDR3 is CASSVGAWGREGEQYF. The DNA for the CDR3 is TGTGCCAGCAGCGTAGGTGCGTGGGGCAGGGAGGGCGAGCAGTACTTC. The V and J genes are TRBV9 and TRBJ2-7, with 7 bases fitting TRBD2. V was clipped by 0 bases and J by 6 bases; unmatched bases: 12. Germline V lookup: CDR1 SGDLS, CDR2 YYNGEE. The CDR3 is 16 amino acids.

The genes are TRBV27 and TRBJ1-2; no clear D gene. The ends were cut back, 2 bases at V and 3 bases at J, with 10 bases in the middle. The CDR3 loop spans 14 amino acids. Germline CDR1 MNHEY, CDR2 SMNVEV (reference sequence). CDR3: CASSLGLRYYGYTF. CDR3 in DNA: TGTGCCAGCAGTTTAGGGTTGAGGTACTATGGCTACACCTTC.

This clonotype has ten or more counts. The chain employs TRBV2 and TRBJ2-5, with D perhaps matching TRBD1 (5 bases). Trimming removed 8 bases at V and 2 bases at J, with 12 bases between. Germline V gene lookup returns CDR1 SNHLY and CDR2 FYNNEI. The CDR3 length is 13 residues. The CDR3 sequence is CASGRQWQETQYF. As DNA, the CDR3 is TGTGCCAGCGGTAGACAGTGGCAAGAGACCCAGTACTTC.

This clonotype came up many times. This chain uses TRBV28 with TRBJ1-2; maybe TRBD1 (5 bases). The CDR3 has 14 amino acids. From germline, CDR1 is MDHEN and CDR2 SYDVKM. Trimming shortened V by 3 bases and J by 8 bases, and 16 bases separated the two germline ends. CDR3 sequence (DNA): TGTGCCAGCAGTTTGGTGAGGGGAGAGTTCGGCTACACCTTC. Amino acids: CASSLVRGEFGYTF.

In this sample, this clonotype turned up a few times. The chain employs TRBV10-3 and TRBJ2-7, with D perhaps TRBD1 (6 bases). Per germline, CDR1 ENHRY and CDR2 SYGVKD. The length of the CDR3 is 13 residues. Trimming took off 2 bases at V and 2 bases at J, with 7 bases between the two ends. The CDR3: CAISERDTYEQYF. The CDR3 coding sequence is TGTGCCATCAGTGAGAGGGACACCTACGAGCAGTACTTC.

This clonotype showed up many times. The chain combines TRBV27 with TRBJ1-2, with 12 bases fitting TRBD1. Germline assignment: CDR1 MNHEY and CDR2 SMNVEV (reference sequence). This CDR3 spans 15 amino acids. V was clipped by 5 bases and J by 8 bases; unmatched bases: 9. This CDR3 is CASSAGTGGGGGYTF. The DNA of the CDR3 is TGTGCCAGCAGTGCCGGGACAGGGGGCGGAGGGGGCTACACCTTC.

The sample holds many counts of this clonotype. This chain links TRBV5-4 with TRBJ2-5; D possibly corresponds to TRBD2 (6 bases). The CDR3 covers 12 residues. Germline CDR1 is SGHNT and CDR2 is YYREEE (reference sequence). Trimming took 9 bases from V and 0 from J, leaving 9 bases between them. The CDR3 DNA reads as TGTGCCACCGCGGGGAACCAAGAGACCCAGTACTTC. This translates into CATAGNQETQYF.

CDR3 loop: CASSLFTGNNEQYF. The CDR3 DNA reads as TGCGCCAGCAGCTTGTTCACAGGGAACAACGAGCAGTACTTC. This chain connects TRBV5-1 to TRBJ2-7; a weak D match, TRBD1 (6 bases). This CDR3 spans 14 amino acids. Germline loops: CDR1 SGHRS, CDR2 YFSETQ. V lost 1 base and J 5 bases, leaving 13 bases between the germline ends.

The rearrangement joins TRBV3-2 to TRBJ1-4. TRBV3-2 is a pseudogene segment. The CDR3 spans 17 residues. CDR3 DNA: TGTGCCAGCAGCCAAGATATAGACAACGCAACTAATGAAAAACTGTTTTTT. Translated: CASSQDIDNATNEKLFF.

This clonotype has at least ten counts. The DNA of the CDR3 is TGTGCCAGCAGCTGGAGGTCTGGGGCCAACGTCCTGACTTTC. This encodes CASSWRSGANVLTF. The rearrangement joins TRBV2 to TRBJ2-6, with a tentative D call TRBD2 (5 bases). Per germline, CDR1 SNHLY and CDR2 FYNNEI. V was pared by 6 bases and J by 1 base, with 7 bases between. The CDR3 has 14 residues.

This chain joins TRBV3-1 and TRBJ1-6; TRBD1 aligns across 7 bases. The trim removed 7 bases at V and 10 bases at J, leaving 13 bases unmatched. The CDR3 is 15 residues long. Per germline, CDR1 LGHDT and CDR2 YNNKEL (reference sequence). The CDR3 DNA reads as TGTGCCAGCACCCCGGGGCAGGGGGACGGATCACCCCTCCACTTT. Translated, it gives CASTPGQGDGSPLHF. Together with reference TRBV3-1 and TRBJ1-6, the CDR3 gives the full variable domain: DTAVSQTPKYLVTQMGNDKSIKCEQNLGHDTMYWYKQDSKKFLKIMFSYNNKELIINETVPNRFSPKSPDKAHLNLHINSLELGDSAVYFCASTPGQGDGSPLHFGNGTRLTVT.

This sequence joins TRBV4-3 and TRBJ2-7; TRBD1 agrees at 7 bases. Trimming cost V 4 bases and J 3 bases; bases outside gene matches: 9. This CDR3 contains 15 residues. CDR1 is LGHNA and CDR2 is YSLEER in the germline V gene. Here the CDR3 DNA reads TGCGCCAGCAGCCCACAGACAGGGACAATCTACGAGCAGTACTTC. Translation gives CASSPQTGTIYEQYF.

Note on this clonotype: One end of the junction fails to match germline, which may point to a read error. The chain has TRBV7-9 and TRBJ1-5; TRBD1 matches 12 bases. The V gene's germline CDR1 is SEHNR and CDR2 FQNEAQ (reference sequence). The CDR3 has 16 residues. For the CDR3, the DNA is TGCGCCAGCAGCCAGACCCGGGACAGGGGGCGGCAGCCCCAGCATTTT. This encodes CASSQTRDRGRQPQHF.

This clonotype has only a few counts. The chain couples TRBV7-2 to TRBJ1-2, with TRBD1 as a possible D gene (5 bases). Per germline, CDR1 SGHTA and CDR2 FQGNSA. The germline V and J ends were trimmed by 1 base and 3 bases, with 9 bases remaining between them. The CDR3 has 14 residues. CDR3 sequence (DNA): TGTGCCAGCAGCTTAGAGGGGCCGGACTATGGCTACACCTTC. Residues: CASSLEGPDYGYTF. Looking up the rest from reference TRBV7-2 and TRBJ1-2 gives the full variable domain: GAGVSQSPSNKVTEKGKDVELRCDPISGHTALYWYRQSLGQGLEFLIYFQGNSAPDKSGLPSDRFSAERTGGSVSTLTIQRTQQEDSAVYLCASSLEGPDYGYTFGSGTRLTVV.